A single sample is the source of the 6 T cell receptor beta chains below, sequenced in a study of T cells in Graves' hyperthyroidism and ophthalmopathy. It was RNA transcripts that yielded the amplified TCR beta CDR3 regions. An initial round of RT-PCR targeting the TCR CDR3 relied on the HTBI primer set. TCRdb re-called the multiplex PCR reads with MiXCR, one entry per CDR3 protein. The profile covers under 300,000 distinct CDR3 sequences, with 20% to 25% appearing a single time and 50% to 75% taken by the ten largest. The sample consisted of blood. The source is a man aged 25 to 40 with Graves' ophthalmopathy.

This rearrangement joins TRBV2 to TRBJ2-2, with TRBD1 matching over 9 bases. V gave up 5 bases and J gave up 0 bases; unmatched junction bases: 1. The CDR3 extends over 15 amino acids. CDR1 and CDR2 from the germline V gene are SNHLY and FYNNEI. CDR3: CASSWDRANTGELFF. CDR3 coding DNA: TGTGCCAGCAGTTGGGACAGGGCGAACACCGGGGAGCTGTTTTTT.

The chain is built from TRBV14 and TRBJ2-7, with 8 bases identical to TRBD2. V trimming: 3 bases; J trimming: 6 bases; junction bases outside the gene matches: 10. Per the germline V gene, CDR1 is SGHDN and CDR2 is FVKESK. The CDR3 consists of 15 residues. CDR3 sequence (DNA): TGTGCCAGCAGCCAGTGGACTAGCCGCTACCTCGAGCAGTACTTC. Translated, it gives CASSQWTSRYLEQYF.

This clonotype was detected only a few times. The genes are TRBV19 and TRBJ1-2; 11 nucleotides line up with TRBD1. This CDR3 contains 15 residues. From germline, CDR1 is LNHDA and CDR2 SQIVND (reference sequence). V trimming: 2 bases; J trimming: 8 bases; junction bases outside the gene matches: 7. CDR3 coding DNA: TGTGCCAGTAGTATAAGTCTCGGACAGGGGGCCGGCTACACCTTC. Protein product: CASSISLGQGAGYTF. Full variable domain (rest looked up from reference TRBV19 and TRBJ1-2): DGGITQSPKYLFRKEGQNVTLSCEQNLNHDAMYWYRQDPGQGLRLIYYSQIVNDFQKGDIAEGYSVSREKKESFPLTVTSAQKNPTAFYLCASSISLGQGAGYTFGSGTRLTVV.

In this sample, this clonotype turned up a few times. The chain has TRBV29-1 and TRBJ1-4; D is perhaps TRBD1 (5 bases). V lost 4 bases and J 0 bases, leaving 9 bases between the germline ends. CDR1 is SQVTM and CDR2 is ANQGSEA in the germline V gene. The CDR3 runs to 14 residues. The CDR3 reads CSVGGVSTNEKLFF. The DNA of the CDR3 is TGCAGCGTTGGGGGGGTTTCAACTAATGAAAAACTGTTTTTT.

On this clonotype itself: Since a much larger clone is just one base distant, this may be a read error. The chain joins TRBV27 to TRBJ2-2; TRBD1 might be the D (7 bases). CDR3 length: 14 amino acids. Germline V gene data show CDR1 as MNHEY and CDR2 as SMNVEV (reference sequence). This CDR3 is CAGSAGQRTGELFF. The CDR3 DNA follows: TGTGCCGGCAGTGCGGGACAGCGCACCGGGGAGCTGTTTTTT.

CDR3 sequence (DNA): TGTGCCACCAGTGACCCTGGCCCCCCGAATGGCTACACCTTC. Amino acids: CATSDPGPPNGYTF. The J gene is TRBJ1-2, the V gene TRBV24-1; D remains unclear. This CDR3 comprises 14 residues. Trimming shortened V by 4 bases and J by 6 bases, and 14 bases separated the two germline ends. CDR1 and CDR2 (germline): KGHDR, SFDVKD.